This T cell receptor beta chain was found in a study of cytotoxic CD8 clonotypes in ibrutinib-treated CLL. Study-wide points: Progressing patients had sampling times that differed from those of sustained-remission patients.

The method was immunoSEQ multiplex PCR; TCRdb's version includes in-frame clones alone and lacks a portion of them. Seen here are roughly 200,000 clones, 79% observed once, and the top ten hold approximately 10%. This CDR3 has 13 residues. The V gene lost 7 bases and the J gene lost 8 bases, with 18 bases spanning the gap. Germline assignment: CDR1 SQVTM and CDR2 ANQGSEA. For this clone: Antigen unknown.

This TCR derives from a human donor with chronic lymphocytic leukemia. Sequenced material: PBMCs, taken after 12 months of ibrutinib treatment. The chain couples TRBV29-1 to TRBJ1-3; TRBD1 is a possible D gene (6 bases). In nucleotides, the CDR3 is TGCAGCGCCCGCACAGGGAACGTAGACACCATATATTTT. Residues: CSARTGNVDTIYF.